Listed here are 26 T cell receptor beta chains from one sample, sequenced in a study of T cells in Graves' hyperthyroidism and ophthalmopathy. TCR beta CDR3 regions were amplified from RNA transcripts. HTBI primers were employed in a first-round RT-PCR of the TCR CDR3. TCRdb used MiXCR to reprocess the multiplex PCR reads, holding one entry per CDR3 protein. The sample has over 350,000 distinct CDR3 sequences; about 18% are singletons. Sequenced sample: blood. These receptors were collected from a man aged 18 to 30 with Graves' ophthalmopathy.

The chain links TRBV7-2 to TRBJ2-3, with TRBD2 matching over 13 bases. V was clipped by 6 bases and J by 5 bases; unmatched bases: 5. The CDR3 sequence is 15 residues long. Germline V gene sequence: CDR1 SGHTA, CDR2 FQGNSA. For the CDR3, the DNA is TGTGCCAGCAGAACTAGCGGGGGGGCCCAAGATACGCAGTATTTT. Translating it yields CASRTSGGAQDTQYF.

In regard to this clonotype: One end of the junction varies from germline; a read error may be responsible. The CDR3 protein is CASSLTSDTGAFF. The CDR3 region has the DNA TGTGCCAGCAGCTTAACCTCAGACACTGGAGCTTTCTTT. This chain joins TRBV11-3 and TRBJ1-1; D gene uncertain. The V gene's germline CDR1 is SGHNT and CDR2 YENEEA. The CDR3 loop spans 13 amino acids.

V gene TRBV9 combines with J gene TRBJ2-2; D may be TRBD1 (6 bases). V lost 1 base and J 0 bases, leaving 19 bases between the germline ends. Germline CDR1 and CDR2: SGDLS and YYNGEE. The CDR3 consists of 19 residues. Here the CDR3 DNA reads TGTGCCAGCAGCGTACGCAGTCTCAGGGGTTCGGCGAACACCGGGGAGCTGTTTTTT. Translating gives CASSVRSLRGSANTGELFF.

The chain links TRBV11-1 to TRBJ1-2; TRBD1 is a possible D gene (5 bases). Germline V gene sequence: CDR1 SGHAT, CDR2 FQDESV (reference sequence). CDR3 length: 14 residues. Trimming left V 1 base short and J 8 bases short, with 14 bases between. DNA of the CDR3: TGTGCCAGCAGCTTAGGGGGCAGGGAACGCGGCTACACCTTC. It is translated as CASSLGGRERGYTF.

CDR3 sequence reads: CASSEWNGEKLFF. DNA for the CDR3: TGCGCCAGCAGTGAGTGGAACGGCGAAAAACTGTTTTTT. This chain uses TRBV10-1 with TRBJ1-4, with no clear D. Trimming pared 1 base from V and 8 bases from J, leaving 8 bases between. This CDR3 has 13 amino acids. From germline, CDR1 is WNHNN and CDR2 SYGVQD (reference sequence).

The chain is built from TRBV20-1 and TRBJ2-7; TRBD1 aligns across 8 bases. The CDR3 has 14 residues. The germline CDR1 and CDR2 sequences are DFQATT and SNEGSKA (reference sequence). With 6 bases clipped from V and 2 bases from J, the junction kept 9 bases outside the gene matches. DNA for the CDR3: TGCAGTGCCACCTTCGGACAGGGAACCTACGAGCAGTACTTC. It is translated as CSATFGQGTYEQYF.

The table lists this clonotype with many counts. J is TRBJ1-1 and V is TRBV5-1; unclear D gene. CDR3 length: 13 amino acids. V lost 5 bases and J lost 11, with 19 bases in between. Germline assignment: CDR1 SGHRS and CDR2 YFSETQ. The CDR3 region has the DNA TGCGCCAGCAGGCCCAATTCGAGGGTAAAGGCTTTCTTT. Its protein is CASRPNSRVKAFF. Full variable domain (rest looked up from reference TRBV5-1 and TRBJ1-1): KAGVTQTPRYLIKTRGQQVTLSCSPISGHRSVSWYQQTPGQGLQFLFEYFSETQRNKGNFPGRFSGRQFSNSRSEMNVSTLELGDSALYLCASRPNSRVKAFFGQGTRLTVV.

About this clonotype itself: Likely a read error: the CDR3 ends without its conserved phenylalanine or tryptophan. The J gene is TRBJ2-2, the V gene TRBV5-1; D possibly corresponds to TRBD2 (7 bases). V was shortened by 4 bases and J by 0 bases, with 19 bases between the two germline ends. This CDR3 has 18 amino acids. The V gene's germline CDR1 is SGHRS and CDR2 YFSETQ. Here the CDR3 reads CASSGGGGGGSNTGELFS. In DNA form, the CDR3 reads TGCGCCAGCAGCGGGGGAGGAGGCGGGGGCTCGAACACCGGGGAGCTGTTTTCT.

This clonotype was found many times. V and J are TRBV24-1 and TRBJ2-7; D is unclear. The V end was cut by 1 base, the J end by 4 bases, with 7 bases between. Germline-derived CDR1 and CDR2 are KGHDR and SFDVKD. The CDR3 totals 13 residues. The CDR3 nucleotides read TGTGCCACCAGTGATTTCCAGAGTTACGAGCAGTACTTC. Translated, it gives CATSDFQSYEQYF.

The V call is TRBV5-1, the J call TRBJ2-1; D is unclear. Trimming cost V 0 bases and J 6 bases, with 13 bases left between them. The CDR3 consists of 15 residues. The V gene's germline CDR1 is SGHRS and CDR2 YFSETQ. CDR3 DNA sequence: TGCGCCAGCAGCTTGGCCCTACAACTCCGCAATGAGCAGTTCTTC. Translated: CASSLALQLRNEQFF.

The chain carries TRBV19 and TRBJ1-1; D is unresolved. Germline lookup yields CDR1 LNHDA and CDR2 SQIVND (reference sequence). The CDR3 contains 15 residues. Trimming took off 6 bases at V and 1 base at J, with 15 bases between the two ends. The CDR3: CASRPWHFENTEAFF. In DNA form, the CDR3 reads TGTGCCAGTAGGCCCTGGCATTTCGAGAACACTGAAGCTTTCTTT.

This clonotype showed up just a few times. CDR3 bases: TGTGCCAGCAGCGCTGGGGGGGGGGGCGCGAACAATCAGCCCCAGCATTTT. Translating gives CASSAGGGGANNQPQHF. The V gene is TRBV9, the J gene TRBJ1-5, with D tentatively TRBD1 (6 bases). The CDR3 runs to 17 residues. The ends were cut back, 3 bases at V and 3 bases at J, with 19 bases in the middle. Germline V gives CDR1 SGDLS, CDR2 YYNGEE.

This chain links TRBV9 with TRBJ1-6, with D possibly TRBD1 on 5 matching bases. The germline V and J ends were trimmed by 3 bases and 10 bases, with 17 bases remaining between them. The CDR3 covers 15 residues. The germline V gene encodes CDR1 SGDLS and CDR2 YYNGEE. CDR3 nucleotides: TGTGCCAGCAGCGCTTACCGGGACCCGGGATCACCCCTCCACTTT. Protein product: CASSAYRDPGSPLHF. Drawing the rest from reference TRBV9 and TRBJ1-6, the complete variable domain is DSGVTQTPKHLITATGQRVTLRCSPRSGDLSVYWYQQSLDQGLQFLIQYYNGEERAKGNILERFSAQQFPDLHSELNLSSLELGDSALYFCASSAYRDPGSPLHFGNGTRLTVT.

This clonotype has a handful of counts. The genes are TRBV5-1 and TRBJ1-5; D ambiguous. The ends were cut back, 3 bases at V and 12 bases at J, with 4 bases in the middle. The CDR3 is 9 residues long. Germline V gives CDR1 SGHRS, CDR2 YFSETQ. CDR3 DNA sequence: TGCGCCAGCAGCTCCCTCCAGCATTTT. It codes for CASSSLQHF.

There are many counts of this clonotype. The DNA of the CDR3 is TGTGCCAGCTCAGACAGGGAGAGCACAGATACGCAGTATTTT. Translation: CASSDRESTDTQYF. The chain couples TRBV27 to TRBJ2-3; 7 nucleotides align to TRBD1. The trim removed 8 bases at V and 0 bases at J, leaving 5 bases unmatched. CDR1 is MNHEY, CDR2 SMNVEV, per germline (reference sequence). The CDR3 has 14 amino acids.

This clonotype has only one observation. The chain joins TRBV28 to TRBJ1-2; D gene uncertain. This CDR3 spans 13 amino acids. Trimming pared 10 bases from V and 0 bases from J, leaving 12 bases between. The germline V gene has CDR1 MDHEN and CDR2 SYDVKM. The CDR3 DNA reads TGTGCCATTGCCAACCCTGCTAACTATGGCTACACCTTC. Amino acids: CAIANPANYGYTF.

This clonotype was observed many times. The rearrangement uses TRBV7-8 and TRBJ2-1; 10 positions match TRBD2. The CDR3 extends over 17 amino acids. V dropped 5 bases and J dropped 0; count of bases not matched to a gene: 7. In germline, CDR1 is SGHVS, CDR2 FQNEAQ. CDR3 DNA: TGTGCCAGCAGCGCCAGCGGGGGGGCCCTCTCCTACAATGAGCAGTTCTTC. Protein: CASSASGGALSYNEQFF.

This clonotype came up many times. CDR3 DNA: TGTGCCAGCAGCTTAGGCCCAGGGGAAAGCTCCTACGAGCAGTACTTC. Protein: CASSLGPGESSYEQYF. This chain connects TRBV13 to TRBJ2-7; D is possibly TRBD1 (6 bases). The germline gives CDR1 PRHDT, CDR2 FYEKMQ (reference sequence). V lost 0 bases, J lost 0 bases, and 12 bases lay in between. This CDR3 comprises 16 residues.

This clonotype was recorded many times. As DNA, the CDR3 is TGTGCCAGCAGCCCAGTCGACAGGAACACTGAAGCTTTCTTT. It translates to CASSPVDRNTEAFF. The rearrangement links TRBV3-1 to TRBJ1-1; weak D call: TRBD1 (5 bases). The V end lost 4 bases, the J end lost 1 base, and 10 bases lay between the germline ends. The CDR3 runs 14 residues. Germline V gene data show CDR1 as LGHDT and CDR2 as YNNKEL (reference sequence).

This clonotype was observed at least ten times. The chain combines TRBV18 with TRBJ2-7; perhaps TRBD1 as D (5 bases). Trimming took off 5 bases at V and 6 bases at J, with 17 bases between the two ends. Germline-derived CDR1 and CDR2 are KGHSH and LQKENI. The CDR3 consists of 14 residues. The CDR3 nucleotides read TGTGCCAGCTCATTAGAGGCATTAGGGGTCGAGCAGTACTTC. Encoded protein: CASSLEALGVEQYF. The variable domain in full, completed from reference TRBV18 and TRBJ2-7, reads NAGVMQNPRHLVRRRGQEARLRCSPMKGHSHVYWYRQLPEEGLKFMVYLQKENIIDESGMPKERFSAEFPKEGPSILRIQQVVRGDSAAYFCASSLEALGVEQYFGPGTRLTVT.

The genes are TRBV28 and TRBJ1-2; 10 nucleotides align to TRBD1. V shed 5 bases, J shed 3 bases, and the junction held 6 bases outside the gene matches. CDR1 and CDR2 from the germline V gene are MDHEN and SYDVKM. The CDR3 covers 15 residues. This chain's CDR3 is CASSRPGTGDYGYTF. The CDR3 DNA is TGTGCCAGCAGTCGCCCCGGGACAGGGGACTATGGCTACACCTTC.

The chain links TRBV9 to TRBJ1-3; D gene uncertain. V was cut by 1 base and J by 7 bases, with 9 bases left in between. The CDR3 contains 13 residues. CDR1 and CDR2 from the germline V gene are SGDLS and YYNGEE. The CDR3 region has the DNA TGTGCCAGCAGCGTAAGAATGGGGAACACCATATATTTT. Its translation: CASSVRMGNTIYF.

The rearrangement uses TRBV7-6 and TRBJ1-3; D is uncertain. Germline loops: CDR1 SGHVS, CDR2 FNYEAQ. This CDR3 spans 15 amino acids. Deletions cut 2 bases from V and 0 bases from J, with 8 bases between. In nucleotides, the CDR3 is TGTGCCAGCAGCTTAACGGGCGTCTCTGGAAACACCATATATTTT. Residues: CASSLTGVSGNTIYF.

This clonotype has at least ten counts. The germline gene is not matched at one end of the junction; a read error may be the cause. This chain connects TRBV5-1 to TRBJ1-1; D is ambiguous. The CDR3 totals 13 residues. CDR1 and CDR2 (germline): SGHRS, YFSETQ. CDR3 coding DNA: TGTGCCAGCAGTTTCAGAGTGAACACTGAAGCTTTCTTT. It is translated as CASSFRVNTEAFF. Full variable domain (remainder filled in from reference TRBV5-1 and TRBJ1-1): KAGVTQTPRYLIKTRGQQVTLSCSPISGHRSVSWYQQTPGQGLQFLFEYFSETQRNKGNFPGRFSGRQFSNSRSEMNVSTLELGDSALYLCASSFRVNTEAFFGQGTRLTVV.

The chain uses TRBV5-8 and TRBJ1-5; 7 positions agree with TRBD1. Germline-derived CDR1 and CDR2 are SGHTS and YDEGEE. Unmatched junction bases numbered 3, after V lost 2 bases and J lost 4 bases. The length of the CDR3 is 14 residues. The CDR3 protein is CASSLQGMNQPQHF. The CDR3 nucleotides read TGTGCCAGCAGCTTACAGGGGATGAATCAGCCCCAGCATTTT.

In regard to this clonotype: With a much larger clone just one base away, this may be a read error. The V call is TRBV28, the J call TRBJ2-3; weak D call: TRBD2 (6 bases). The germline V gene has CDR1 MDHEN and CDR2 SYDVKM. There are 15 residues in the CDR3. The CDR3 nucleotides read TGTGCCAGCAGTTTAAGGGCGGGGAGCACAGGTACGCAGTATTTT. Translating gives CASSLRAGSTGTQYF. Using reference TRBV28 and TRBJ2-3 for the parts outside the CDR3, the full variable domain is DVKVTQSSRYLVKRTGEKVFLECVQDMDHENMFWYRQDPGLGLRLIYFSYDVKMKEKGDIPEGYSVSREKKERFSLILESASTNQTSMYLCASSLRAGSTGTQYFGPGTRLTVL.